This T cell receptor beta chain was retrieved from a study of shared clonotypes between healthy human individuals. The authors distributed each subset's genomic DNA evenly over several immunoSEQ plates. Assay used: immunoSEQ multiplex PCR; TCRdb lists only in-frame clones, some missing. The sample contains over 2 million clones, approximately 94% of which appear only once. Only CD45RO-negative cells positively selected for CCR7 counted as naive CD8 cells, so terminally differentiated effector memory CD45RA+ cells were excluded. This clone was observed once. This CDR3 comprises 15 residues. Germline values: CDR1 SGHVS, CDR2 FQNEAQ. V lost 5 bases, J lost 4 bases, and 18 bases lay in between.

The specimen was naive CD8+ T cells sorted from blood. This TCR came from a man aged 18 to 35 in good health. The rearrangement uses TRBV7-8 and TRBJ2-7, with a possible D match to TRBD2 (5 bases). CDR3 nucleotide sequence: TGTGCCAGCAGCCCGCTGGCCGGGGTCGTATACGAGCAGTACTTC. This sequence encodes CASSPLAGVVYEQYF.